Included here is one TCR beta chain sequence, with context. Its antigen remains unknown. The data stem from a study of T cell responses to AZD1222 COVID-19 vaccine. General study findings and limits: CD4 TCRs covered the whole spike, strongest at regions 160-218 and 743-854. Epitopes outside B.1.351 and B.1.1.7 mutated regions reportedly drew nearly half of spike TCRs.

Produced via immunoSEQ multiplex PCR; TCRdb's table is partial and in-frame only. The sample lists 100,000 to 150,000 clones; 70% to 90% were seen once. This CDR3 is 15 amino acids long. Deletions cut 6 bases from V and 2 bases from J, with 13 bases between. Per the germline V gene, CDR1 is MNHEY and CDR2 is SVGAGI. This receptor was identified in an adult in good health. The genes are TRBV6-5 and TRBJ1-4; TRBD1 is a possible D gene (5 bases). This specimen was peripheral blood, taken on day 0 of AZD1222 vaccination. The CDR3 spells CASSAYGATNEKLFF. In DNA form, the CDR3 reads TGTGCCAGCAGCGCCTACGGGGCGACTAATGAAAAACTGTTTTTT.